These 4 T cell receptor beta chains were sequenced from one sample in a study of response to subunit inactivated influenza vaccine. TCRdb reprocessed the RT-PCR reads via MiXCR and lists one record per CDR3 protein. Of around 530,000 distinct CDR3 sequences listed, approximately 15% were seen once; the top ten hold approximately 3%. This specimen consisted of CD4+ T cells sorted from PBMCs, obtained less than 25 months after vaccination. These receptors were collected from a man aged 45 to 75 who received an inactivated influenza vaccine.

This clonotype was seen a handful of times. The V gene is TRBV27, the J gene TRBJ2-5; 7 bases map to TRBD2. The CDR3 extends over 14 amino acids. With 4 bases clipped from V and 7 bases from J, the junction kept 9 bases outside the gene matches. CDR1 MNHEY and CDR2 SMNVEV come from the germline V gene (reference sequence). Written as DNA, the CDR3 is TGTGCCAGCAGTTCCAGACTAGCTAAAGGGACCCAGTACTTC. It specifies CASSSRLAKGTQYF.

A single count supports this clonotype. The CDR3 DNA sequence: TGCCAGGGGGGGGATGGGACAGGGGGTGACGGCTATGGCTACACCTTC. This gives the protein CQGGDGTGGDGYGYTF. The chain has TRBV20-1 and TRBJ1-2, with 11 bases lining up with TRBD1. Germline CDR1 DFQATT, CDR2 SNEGSKA (reference sequence). This CDR3 is 16 amino acids long.

This clonotype came up a few times. CDR3 region: CASSQGLQMNYGYTF. The DNA for the CDR3 is TGTGCCAGCAGCCAAGGCTTACAGATGAACTATGGCTACACCTTC. This chain connects TRBV14 to TRBJ1-2; the D is unclear. Per the germline V gene, CDR1 is SGHDN and CDR2 is FVKESK. Deletions cut 1 base from V and 2 bases from J, with 11 bases between. The CDR3 spans 15 residues.

This rearrangement joins TRBV2 to TRBJ1-1; 7 bases are shared with TRBD1. V trimming: 6 bases; J trimming: 5 bases; junction bases outside the gene matches: 3. CDR1 is SNHLY and CDR2 is FYNNEI in the germline V gene. CDR3 length: 12 amino acids. The CDR3 bases are TGTGCCAGCAGCCAGGGGGTAACTGAAGCTTTCTTT. Amino acids: CASSQGVTEAFF.